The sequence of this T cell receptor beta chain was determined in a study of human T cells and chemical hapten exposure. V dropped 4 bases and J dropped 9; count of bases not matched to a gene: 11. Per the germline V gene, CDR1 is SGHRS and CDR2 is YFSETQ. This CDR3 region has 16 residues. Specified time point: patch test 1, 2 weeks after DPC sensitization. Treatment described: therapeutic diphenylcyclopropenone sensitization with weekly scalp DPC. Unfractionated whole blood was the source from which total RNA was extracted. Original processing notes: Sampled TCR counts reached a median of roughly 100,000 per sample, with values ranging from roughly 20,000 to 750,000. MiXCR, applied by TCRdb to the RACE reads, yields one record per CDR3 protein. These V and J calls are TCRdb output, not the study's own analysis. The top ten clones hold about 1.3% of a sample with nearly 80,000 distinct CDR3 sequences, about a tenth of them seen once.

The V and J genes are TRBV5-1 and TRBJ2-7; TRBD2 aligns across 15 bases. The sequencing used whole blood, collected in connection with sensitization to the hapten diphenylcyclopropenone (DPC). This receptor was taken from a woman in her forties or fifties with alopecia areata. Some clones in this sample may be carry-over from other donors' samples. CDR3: CASSLIIPGLAGGQYF. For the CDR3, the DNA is TGCGCCAGCAGCCTCATCATACCGGGACTAGCGGGAGGGCAGTACTTC.